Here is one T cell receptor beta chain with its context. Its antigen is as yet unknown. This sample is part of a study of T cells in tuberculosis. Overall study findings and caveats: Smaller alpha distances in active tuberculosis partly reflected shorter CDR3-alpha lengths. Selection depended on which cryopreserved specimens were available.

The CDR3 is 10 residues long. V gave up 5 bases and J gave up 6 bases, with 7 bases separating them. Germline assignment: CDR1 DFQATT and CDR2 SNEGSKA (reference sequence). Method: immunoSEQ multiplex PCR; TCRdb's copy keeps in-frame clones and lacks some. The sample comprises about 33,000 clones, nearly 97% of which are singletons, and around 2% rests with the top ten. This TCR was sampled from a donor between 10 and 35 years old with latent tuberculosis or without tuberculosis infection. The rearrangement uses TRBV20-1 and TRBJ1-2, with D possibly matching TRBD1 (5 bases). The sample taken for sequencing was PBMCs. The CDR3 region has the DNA TGCAGTGCTCCCAGGGATGGCTACACCTTC. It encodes CSAPRDGYTF.